The table lists the clone carrying this T cell receptor (beta chain) with a few counts. This sample is part of a study of patients and donors after allogeneic stem cell transplantation. TCRdb redid the calling of the RT-PCR reads with MiXCR, one entry per CDR3 protein. Here the sample spans some 880,000 distinct CDR3 sequences, over 15% being singletons. V lost 3 bases, J lost 0 bases, and 11 bases lay in between. The CDR3 covers 14 residues. Germline V gene data show CDR1 as DFQATT and CDR2 as SNEGSKA (reference sequence). This receptor was obtained from a human donor who was either an allogeneic HSCT recipient or a stem cell or donor lymphocyte infusion donor (not recorded which). It is not recorded whose cells these are; they may come from a transplant donor. The V and J genes are TRBV20-1 and TRBJ1-1; D ambiguous. The specimen was blood, either unsorted or a sorted T cell fraction (not recorded which). As DNA, the CDR3 is TGCAGTGCTAGCGGTCGGACCATGAACACTGAAGCTTTCTTT. This encodes CSASGRTMNTEAFF.